Below, 9 T cell receptor beta chains from the same sample are listed, as sequenced in a study of blood T cell repertoires in COVID-19 (dated by TCRdb to about 2020). The library was produced with the immunoSEQ multiplex PCR assay. Held by TCRdb, this immuneACCESS table contains in-frame sequences only and omits some clones. Under half of the omission traces to an unresolved V gene where checked; the cause of the rest is unknown. Across this sample there are 130,000 to 150,000 clones, with 80% to 90% seen only once. The ten largest clones add up to roughly 8% of the sample. Sequences were obtained from peripheral blood. These receptors came from a human donor with acute or convalescent COVID-19. The donor label of this sample is uncertain.

This sequence joins TRBV11-2 and TRBJ1-4; D not resolved. V was shortened by 3 bases and J by 5 bases, with 10 bases between the two germline ends. The CDR3 totals 14 residues. Germline V gene lookup returns CDR1 SGHAT and CDR2 FQNNGV. The CDR3 reads CASSLAGGNEKLFF. The CDR3 DNA follows: TGTGCCAGCAGCTTGGCAGGTGGAAATGAAAAACTGTTTTTT.

This chain uses TRBV5-1 with TRBJ1-1; the match to TRBD1 covers 10 bases. Germline assignment: CDR1 SGHRS and CDR2 YFSETQ. V gave up 0 bases and J gave up 6 bases; unmatched junction bases: 2. This CDR3 is built from 14 residues. The CDR3 sequence is CASSLEGQGAEAFF. In DNA, the CDR3 is TGCGCCAGCAGCTTGGAAGGACAGGGGGCTGAAGCTTTCTTT. The variable domain in full, with the rest retrieved from reference TRBV5-1 and TRBJ1-1, is KAGVTQTPRYLIKTRGQQVTLSCSPISGHRSVSWYQQTPGQGLQFLFEYFSETQRNKGNFPGRFSGRQFSNSRSEMNVSTLELGDSALYLCASSLEGQGAEAFFGQGTRLTVV.

This clone was detected many times. In the same sample, other DNA sequences code for this CDR3. The chain employs TRBV27 and TRBJ1-1; 10 bases are shared with TRBD1. From germline, CDR1 is MNHEY and CDR2 SMNVEV (reference sequence). V trimming: 9 bases; J trimming: 4 bases; junction bases outside the gene matches: 2. The CDR3 contains 12 residues. The CDR3 bases are TGTGCCAGTCGGACAGGGGGCACTGAAGCTTTCTTT. Residues: CASRTGGTEAFF.

The chain employs TRBV7-3 and TRBJ2-5; 12 bases are a match to TRBD1. The V and J ends lost 5 bases and 5 bases, in that order; junction bases with no gene match: 9. The germline V gene encodes CDR1 SGHTA and CDR2 FQGTGA. CDR3 size: 16 residues. Written as DNA, the CDR3 is TGTGCCAGCAGCCCAAGGGGGACAGGGGGCATGGAGACCCAGTACTTC. As protein: CASSPRGTGGMETQYF.

The genes are TRBV5-1 and TRBJ2-3; TRBD2 is a possible D gene (7 bases). The V end lost 7 bases, the J end lost 0 bases, and 12 bases lay between the germline ends. The CDR3 has 14 amino acids. CDR1 and CDR2 (germline): SGHRS, YFSETQ. CDR3 nucleotides: TGCGCCAGCTGGGGGGGCCGTAGCACAGATACGCAGTATTTT. Translated, it gives CASWGGRSTDTQYF.

This clone occurred once. This rearrangement joins TRBV6-6 to TRBJ2-2; 8 nucleotides match TRBD1. The germline CDR1 and CDR2 sequences are MNHNY and SVGAGI (reference sequence). J gave up 5 bases and V 2 bases, and 7 bases lay outside the gene matches. The CDR3 has 16 residues. In DNA form, the CDR3 reads TGTGCCAGCAGTTACGGCTCAGGGGGCGCAACCGGGGAGCTGTTTTTT. This codes for CASSYGSGGATGELFF.

J is TRBJ1-2 and V is TRBV20-1; a possible D gene is TRBD1 (6 bases). The germline CDR1 and CDR2 sequences are DFQATT and SNEGSKA (reference sequence). V was cut by 5 bases and J by 5 bases, with 9 bases left in between. CDR3 length equals 11 residues. The CDR3 sequence is CSAYTGYGYTF. The CDR3 DNA is TGCAGTGCTTATACAGGGTATGGCTACACCTTC.

This sequence joins TRBV5-1 and TRBJ1-4; TRBD1 is a possible D gene (5 bases). Trimming stripped 4 bases from V and 6 bases from J, with 16 bases between. The CDR3 sequence is 15 residues long. Germline V gene sequence: CDR1 SGHRS, CDR2 YFSETQ. The CDR3 region has the DNA TGCGCCAGCAGCCTCGGACAAGGCAGGGATGAAAAACTGTTTTTT. This sequence encodes CASSLGQGRDEKLFF.

The chain carries TRBV1 and TRBJ2-3; whether TRBD2, the table's D call, matches the DNA was not checked. TRBV1 represents a pseudogene. The CDR3 has 19 residues. The CDR3 nucleotides read TGCACCAGCAGCCCGCCATCGTCTAGCGGACCTCAACGCACAGATACGCAGTATTTT. Its protein product is CTSSPPSSSGPQRTDTQYF.